The sequence of this TCR beta chain was determined in a study of Ad26.COV2.S vaccination and SARS-CoV-2 variants. Regarding the study as a whole: With respect to non-spike TCR breadth, vaccine and placebo recipients were similar. The placebo group had lower spike-specific TCR breadth than the vaccine recipients did.

About this clone itself: Its target is not known.

Clones were read by immunoSEQ multiplex PCR, and TCRdb kept only the in-frame ones, dropping some. The sample lists roughly 400,000 clones; approximately 90% were seen once. This sample's treatment: some 19 received Ad26.COV2.S at low or high dose, single or two shots; 5 received placebo; per-sample allocation not given. The samples were gathered on day 63 after the first injection of vaccine or placebo. The J segment lost 8 bases and the V segment lost 3 bases, leaving 12 bases of the junction unmatched. This CDR3 region has 16 residues. From germline, CDR1 is MGHRA and CDR2 YSYEKL. The receptor was derived from a person between 18 and 60 years old who received the Ad26.COV2.S COVID-19 vaccine or a placebo. The V call is TRBV4-1, the J call TRBJ2-3, with TRBD2 matching 9 bases. The sample here was peripheral blood, taken in a trial of Ad26.COV2.S vaccine versus placebo. The CDR3: CASSQDSGTSPVTQYF. The CDR3, as DNA: TGCGCCAGCAGCCAGGACTCCGGGACTAGCCCTGTTACGCAGTATTTT.